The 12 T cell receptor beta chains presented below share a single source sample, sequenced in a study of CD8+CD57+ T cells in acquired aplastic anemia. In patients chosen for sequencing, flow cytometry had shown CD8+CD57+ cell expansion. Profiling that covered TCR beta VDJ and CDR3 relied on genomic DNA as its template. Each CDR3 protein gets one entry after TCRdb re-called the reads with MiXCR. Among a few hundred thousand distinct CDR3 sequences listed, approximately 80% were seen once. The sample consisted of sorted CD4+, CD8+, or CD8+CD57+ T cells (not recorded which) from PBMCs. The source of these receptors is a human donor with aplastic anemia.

Here the CDR3 DNA reads TGTGCCAGCAGCTTAGAAGTGGCAGCGAACTCTGGCTCTTTCTTT. Translated, it gives CASSLEVAANSGSFF. The chain employs TRBV7-2 and TRBJ1-1; no firm D call. Germline values: CDR1 SGHTA, CDR2 FQGNSA. The CDR3 extends over 15 amino acids. The germline V and J ends were trimmed by 1 base and 12 bases, with 21 bases remaining between them. Using reference TRBV7-2 and TRBJ1-1 for the parts outside the CDR3, the full variable domain is GAGVSQSPSNKVTEKGKDVELRCDPISGHTALYWYRQSLGQGLEFLIYFQGNSAPDKSGLPSDRFSAERTGGSVSTLTIQRTQQEDSAVYLCASSLEVAANSGSFFGQGTRLTVV.

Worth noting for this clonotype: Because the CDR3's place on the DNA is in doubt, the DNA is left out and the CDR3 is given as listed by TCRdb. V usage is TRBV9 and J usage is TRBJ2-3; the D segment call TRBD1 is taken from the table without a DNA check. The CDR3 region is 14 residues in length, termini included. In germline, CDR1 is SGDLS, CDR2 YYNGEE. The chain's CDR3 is CASSLVVGTGTWHF.

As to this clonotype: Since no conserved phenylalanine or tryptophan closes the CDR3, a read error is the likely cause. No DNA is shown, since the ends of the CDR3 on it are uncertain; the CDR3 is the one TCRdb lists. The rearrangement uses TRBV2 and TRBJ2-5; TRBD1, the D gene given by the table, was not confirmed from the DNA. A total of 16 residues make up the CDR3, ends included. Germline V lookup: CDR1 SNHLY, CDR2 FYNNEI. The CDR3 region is CASSVGCARNQPQHFG.

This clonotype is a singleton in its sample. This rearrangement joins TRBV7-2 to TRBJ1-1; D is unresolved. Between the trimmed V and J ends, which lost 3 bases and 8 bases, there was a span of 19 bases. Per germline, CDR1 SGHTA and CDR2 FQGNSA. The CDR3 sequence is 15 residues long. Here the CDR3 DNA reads TGTGCCAGCAGCTTGGATATGCTGGGGAACCCAGAAGCTTTCTTT. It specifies CASSLDMLGNPEAFF.

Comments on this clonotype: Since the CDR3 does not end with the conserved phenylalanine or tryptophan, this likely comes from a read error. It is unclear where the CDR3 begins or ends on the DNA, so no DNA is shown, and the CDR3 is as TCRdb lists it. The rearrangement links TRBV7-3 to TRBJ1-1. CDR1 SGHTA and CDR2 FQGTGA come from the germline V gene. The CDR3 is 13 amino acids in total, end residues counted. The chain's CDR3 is CASSLDLRTNTEA.

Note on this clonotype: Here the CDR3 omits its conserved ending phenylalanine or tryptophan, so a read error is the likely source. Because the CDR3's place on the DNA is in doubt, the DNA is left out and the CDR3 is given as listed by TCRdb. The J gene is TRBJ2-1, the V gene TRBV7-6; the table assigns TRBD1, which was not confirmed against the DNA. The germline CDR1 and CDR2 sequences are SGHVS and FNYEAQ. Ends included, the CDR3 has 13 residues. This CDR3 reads CASSSDRGNSHLH.

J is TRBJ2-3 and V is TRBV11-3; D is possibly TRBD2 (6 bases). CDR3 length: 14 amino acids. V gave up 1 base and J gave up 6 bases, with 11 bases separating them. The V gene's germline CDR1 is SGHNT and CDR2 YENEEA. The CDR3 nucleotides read TGTGCCAGCAGCTTAGGGCTAGCGCCCGATACGCAGTATTTT. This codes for CASSLGLAPDTQYF.

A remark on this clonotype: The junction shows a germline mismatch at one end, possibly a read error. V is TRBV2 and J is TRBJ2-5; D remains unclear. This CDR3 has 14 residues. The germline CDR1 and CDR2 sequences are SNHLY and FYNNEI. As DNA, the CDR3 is TGTGCCACCAGCAGAGGCAGTAGGCATGAGACCCAGCACTTC. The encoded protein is CATSRGSRHETQHF.

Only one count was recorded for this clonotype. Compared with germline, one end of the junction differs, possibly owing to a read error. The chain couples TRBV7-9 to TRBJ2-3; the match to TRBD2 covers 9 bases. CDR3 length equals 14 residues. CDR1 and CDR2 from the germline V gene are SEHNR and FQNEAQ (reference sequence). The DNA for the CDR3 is TGTGCCAGCAGTCGAGCGGGGGGTGCCTCTAGAAACACTTTT. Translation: CASSRAGGASRNTF.

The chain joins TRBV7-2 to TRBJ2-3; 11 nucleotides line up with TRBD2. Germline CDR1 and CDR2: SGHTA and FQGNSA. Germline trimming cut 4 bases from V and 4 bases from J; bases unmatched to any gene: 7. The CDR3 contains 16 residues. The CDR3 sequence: CASSSSGRRWPDTQYF. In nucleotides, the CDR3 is TGTGCCAGCAGCTCTAGCGGGAGGAGGTGGCCAGATACGCAGTATTTT.

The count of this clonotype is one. CDR3 protein: CASSLERGDIQYF. The CDR3 coding sequence is TGTGCCAGCAGCTTGGAGAGGGGAGACATTCAGTACTTC. This chain connects TRBV5-6 to TRBJ2-4; D may be TRBD1 or TRBD2 (5 bases each). The V end was cut by 0 bases, the J end by 8 bases, with 9 bases between. The V gene's germline CDR1 is SGHDT and CDR2 YYEEEE. The CDR3 spans 13 residues.

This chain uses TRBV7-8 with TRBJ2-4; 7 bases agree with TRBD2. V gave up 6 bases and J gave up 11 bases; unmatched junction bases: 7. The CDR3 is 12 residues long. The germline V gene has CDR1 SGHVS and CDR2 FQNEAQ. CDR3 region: CASRPGGNVQYF. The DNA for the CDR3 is TGTGCCAGCAGACCCGGGGGGAATGTTCAGTACTTC.